This T cell receptor (beta chain) was sequenced for a study of T-cell memory formation after mild COVID-19 (dated by TCRdb to the early 2020s). Turning to the overall study: Most TCR sequence clusters were specific to one of the two donors. In two donors, T-cell clones that expanded and contracted after mild COVID-19 were followed by sequencing TCRalpha and TCRbeta repertoires longitudinally. The cohort comprised two young, previously healthy adult volunteers, one female and one male. The full study reports these points: Some responding clones were found in pre-infection memory, which suggests that pre-existing cross-reactive memory T cells took part in the SARS-CoV-2 response. Only a couple of mild cases were covered by the study, and larger cohorts that include severe cases with pre-infection samples were considered necessary. Whether the second-wave clones peaking on day 37 were SARS-CoV-2 specific was not confirmed. Contracting CD4+ clones turned up mainly in the CM and EM memory subsets, whereas EMRA was where CD8+ clones were enriched. Balanced CD4/CD8 phenotypes were observed for clones contracting from day 15 to 85, whereas a bias towards CD4+ was observed for a second wave of clones expanding from day 15 to 37.

Compared with germline, V lacks 4 bases and J lacks 4 bases; bases without a gene match: 10. Taken from cysteine to phenylalanine, the CDR3 has 16 residues. The DNA shown is the 48-base CDR3, in frame from base 1. As encoded in the germline V gene (reference sequence), CDR1 is LGHDT while CDR2 is YNNKEL. Ficoll-Paque density gradient centrifugation was the method used to isolate PBMCs. This clonotype was seen ten or more times. Its antigen is currently not known. Nothing much larger sits one base from this clone, and base qualities are not available. The sequencing machine was an Illumina NovaSeq 6000. TCRalpha and TCRbeta cDNA libraries were constructed by 5'RACE with constant-segment primers, with sample barcodes and unique molecular identifiers being introduced. RNA was extracted from every sample with Trizol reagent. The libraries were amplified in two PCR steps, and the second step added a second sample barcode and Illumina TruSeq adapters. Sequencing of libraries was performed on an Illumina NovaSeq with 2 x 150 bp paired-end reads. The paper's processing steps were these. The reads were demultiplexed and collapsed into UMI-guided consensus sequences using migec v1.2.7. Using mixcr v2.1.11, UMI consensuses were aligned to TRA and TRB V and J templates and then assembled into clonotypes. Clonotypes were classified as expanded or contracted when called significant by both edgeR and NoisET, with noise models trained on biological replicates. edgeR calls used a false discovery rate-adjusted p below 0.01 and a log2 fold-change threshold of 1. PCA with hierarchical clustering of max-normalized trajectories of the 1000 most abundant clonotypes was used as exploratory dynamics analysis. Separately sequenced CD4+ and CD8+ repertoires were used to assign a CD4 or CD8 phenotype to each responding clone. TCRdb trimmed public reads at Q25 via fastp, called clones via MiXCR and kept in-frame beta chains. Every CDR3 protein is listed once, alongside the most common genes and DNA of its rows. TCRdb assigned the V and J calls; the authors' analysis was not used. The table for this sample lists roughly 47,000 distinct CDR3 sequences; around 7.2% of them were counted only once. Of the sample, about 1.5% falls within the top ten clones.

The chain is assembled from TRBV3-1 and TRBJ2-1; TRBD2 aligns with 7 central bases. Source material: PBMCs or a T cell subset sorted from them (not recorded which). The sequence derives from a man between 18 and 35 years old who had mild COVID-19 (a few samples of this study predate the infection). The sample titles of this study are shuffled in the database, so cell type and time point are left out; the donor was told from shared clones. The CDR3 here reads CASSRPVGGGYNEQFF. The nucleotide sequence is given as TGTGCCAGCAGCCGCCCGGTCGGCGGGGGATACAATGAGCAGTTCTTC.